This entry lists 30 T cell receptor beta chains sequenced from one sample in a study of T cell changes during pregnancy in multiple sclerosis. TCRdb's table, derived via immunoSEQ multiplex PCR, lists solely in-frame clones and lacks some. The sample holds around 50,000 clones, about 94% seen once. The sample consisted of CD8+ T cells from peripheral blood mononuclear cells, taken in the first trimester of pregnancy. These TCRs come from a female donor with multiple sclerosis, enrolled in a pregnancy study.

In its sample, this clone was seen once. The chain links TRBV5-1 to TRBJ1-1; D remains unclear. Looked up from germline, CDR1 is SGHRS and CDR2 is YFSETQ. The CDR3 covers 15 residues. V was clipped by 3 bases and J by 4 bases, with 16 bases between them. CDR3 loop: CASSSKVREGTEAFF. The DNA of the CDR3 is TGCGCCAGCAGCTCGAAGGTGCGGGAGGGCACTGAAGCTTTCTTT.

This clone was found a few times. The gene calls are TRBV2 and TRBJ2-7; 7 bases fit TRBD1. V lost 4 bases, J lost 3 bases, and 12 bases stayed unmatched. Germline CDR1 is SNHLY and CDR2 is FYNNEI. This CDR3 has 16 amino acids. The CDR3 DNA follows: TGTGCCAGCAGTGGACACCACGGGACAGATAGCTACGAGCAGTACTTC. Its translation is CASSGHHGTDSYEQYF.

The rearrangement links TRBV9 to TRBJ2-7; 7 bases map to TRBD2. Germline V lookup: CDR1 SGDLS, CDR2 YYNGEE. The CDR3 spans 14 residues. V lost 3 bases, J lost 1 base, and 4 bases stayed unmatched. In DNA, the CDR3 is TGTGCCAGCAGCGCCGGGGGGATTTCCTACGAGCAGTACTTC. Translation: CASSAGGISYEQYF.

This clone was recorded only once. The chain is built from TRBV7-2 and TRBJ2-4, with D possibly TRBD1 on 5 matching bases. V lost 5 bases to trimming and J lost 0 bases, with 17 bases between them. The germline gives CDR1 SGHTA, CDR2 FQGNSA. The CDR3 spans 17 residues. CDR3 nucleotide sequence: TGTGCCAGCAGCCCTTATGTGCAGGGCGTAGCCAAAAACATTCAGTACTTC. Its protein is CASSPYVQGVAKNIQYF.

The chain recombines TRBV29-1 with TRBJ2-3, with 8 positions matching TRBD1. The V gene's germline CDR1 is SQVTM and CDR2 ANQGSEA. Germline trimming cut 6 bases from V and 5 bases from J; bases unmatched to any gene: 7. The length of the CDR3 is 13 residues. Here the CDR3 reads CSVAQGVGDTQYF. CDR3 nucleotide sequence: TGCAGCGTCGCACAGGGGGTAGGAGATACGCAGTATTTT.

The CDR3 DNA sequence: TGCGCCAGCAGCTCAGGACAGGGGGCGGACGAGCAGTACTTC. This encodes CASSSGQGADEQYF. This sequence joins TRBV5-1 and TRBJ2-7, with TRBD1 matching 11 bases. Germline trimming cut 3 bases from V and 5 bases from J; bases unmatched to any gene: 4. The CDR3 consists of 14 residues. Per the germline V gene, CDR1 is SGHRS and CDR2 is YFSETQ.

V gene TRBV7-9 combines with J gene TRBJ2-2; the match to TRBD2 covers 7 bases. The V segment lost 4 bases and the J segment 6 bases; nucleotides outside the gene matches: 2. In germline, CDR1 is SEHNR, CDR2 FQNEAQ (reference sequence). The CDR3 contains 13 residues. Here the CDR3 reads CASSSTSPGELFF. In DNA, the CDR3 is TGTGCCAGCAGCTCGACTAGCCCCGGGGAGCTGTTTTTT. Together with reference TRBV7-9 and TRBJ2-2, the CDR3 gives the full variable domain: DTGVSQNPRHKITKRGQNVTFRCDPISEHNRLYWYRQTLGQGPEFLTYFQNEAQLEKSRLLSDRFSAERPKGSFSTLEIQRTEQGDSAMYLCASSSTSPGELFFGEGSRLTVL.

This clone has a handful of counts. This chain joins TRBV30 and TRBJ1-2; D uncertain. Germline values: CDR1 GTSNPN, CDR2 SVGIG (reference sequence). Between the trimmed V and J ends, which lost 2 bases and 5 bases, there was a span of 6 bases. The CDR3 runs 11 residues. CDR3 sequence reads: CAWSLGYGYTF. The DNA of the CDR3 is TGTGCCTGGAGTCTCGGGTATGGCTACACCTTC.

This chain joins TRBV19 and TRBJ2-1; TRBD2 matches at 8 bases. J was trimmed by 9 bases and V by 0 bases; bases with no gene match: 10. Germline V gene lookup returns CDR1 LNHDA and CDR2 SQIVND (reference sequence). This CDR3 contains 16 residues. This chain's CDR3 is CASSIERREGPVEQFF. The CDR3 DNA reads as TGTGCCAGTAGTATAGAAAGACGGGAGGGCCCGGTTGAGCAGTTCTTC.

V is TRBV7-2 and J is TRBJ1-5, with TRBD1 as a possible D gene (5 bases). Germline lookup yields CDR1 SGHTA and CDR2 FQGNSA. The V gene lost 8 bases and the J gene lost 2 bases, with 10 bases spanning the gap. The CDR3 extends over 13 amino acids. CDR3 loop: CASGRVGNQPQHF. The CDR3, as DNA: TGTGCCAGCGGCAGGGTTGGCAATCAGCCCCAGCATTTT. Supplemented by reference TRBV7-2 and TRBJ1-5, the full variable domain reads GAGVSQSPSNKVTEKGKDVELRCDPISGHTALYWYRQSLGQGLEFLIYFQGNSAPDKSGLPSDRFSAERTGGSVSTLTIQRTQQEDSAVYLCASGRVGNQPQHFGDGTRLSIL.

The V gene is TRBV9, the J gene TRBJ1-1; TRBD1 might be the D (5 bases). The CDR3 is made up of 16 amino acids. Trimming stripped 0 bases from V and 0 bases from J, with 12 bases between. CDR1 is SGDLS and CDR2 is YYNGEE in the germline V gene. CDR3 nucleotide sequence: TGTGCCAGCAGCGTAGGTTACAGGCCTTTGAACACTGAAGCTTTCTTT. Its protein is CASSVGYRPLNTEAFF.

This clone was seen only once. The J gene is TRBJ2-4, the V gene TRBV27, with a weak D call TRBD1 (5 bases). Germline V gene lookup returns CDR1 MNHEY and CDR2 SMNVEV (reference sequence). Between the trimmed V and J ends, which lost 2 bases and 8 bases, there was a span of 10 bases. The CDR3 extends over 13 amino acids. CDR3 in amino acids: CASSLEKGYIQYF. The DNA of the CDR3 is TGTGCCAGCAGTTTAGAGAAGGGGTACATTCAGTACTTC.

This chain links TRBV10-3 with TRBJ1-1; 10 positions match TRBD1. Germline CDR1 ENHRY, CDR2 SYGVKD. J gave up 5 bases and V 6 bases, and 9 bases lay outside the gene matches. CDR3 length: 15 residues. The chain's CDR3 is CAIRPGTGEDTEAFF. CDR3 nucleotide sequence: TGTGCCATCAGGCCCGGGACAGGGGAAGATACTGAAGCTTTCTTT.

V and J are TRBV29-1 and TRBJ1-1; D remains unclear. There are 12 residues in the CDR3. Germline CDR1 and CDR2: SQVTM and ANQGSEA. V lost 4 bases to trimming and J lost 7 bases, with 13 bases between them. The CDR3 loop is CSVGGVGNEAFF. The CDR3 region has the DNA TGCAGCGTTGGCGGGGTGGGGAATGAAGCTTTCTTT. The whole variable domain, filled in from reference TRBV29-1 and TRBJ1-1, reads SAVISQKPSRDICQRGTSLTIQCQVDSQVTMMFWYRQQPGQSLTLIATANQGSEATYESGFVIDKFPISRPNLTFSTLTVSNMSPEDSSIYLCSVGGVGNEAFFGQGTRLTVV.

The CDR3 DNA reads as TGTGCCAGCTCACCACCCGACAGGGAGAACGATGAGCAGTTCTTC. Protein sequence: CASSPPDRENDEQFF. The chain combines TRBV18 with TRBJ2-1; 7 bases are a match to TRBD1. Germline V gene sequence: CDR1 KGHSH, CDR2 LQKENI. Unmatched junction bases numbered 7, after V lost 0 bases and J lost 8 bases. This CDR3 is built from 15 residues.

The chain is built from TRBV27 and TRBJ2-1; unclear D gene. Germline assignment: CDR1 MNHEY and CDR2 SMNVEV (reference sequence). This CDR3 is built from 11 residues. V lost 8 bases, J lost 8 bases, and 10 bases lay in between. The CDR3 nucleotides read TGTGCCAGCCAAGTACGGGATGAGCAGTTCTTC. Translation: CASQVRDEQFF.

V gene TRBV27 combines with J gene TRBJ1-1; 8 bases are shared with TRBD1. With 6 bases clipped from V and 5 bases from J, the junction kept 11 bases outside the gene matches. The CDR3 loop spans 15 amino acids. Germline loops: CDR1 MNHEY, CDR2 SMNVEV (reference sequence). The CDR3 here is CASSPQAGGRTEAFF. Written as DNA, the CDR3 is TGTGCCAGCAGCCCCCAGGCAGGGGGCCGGACTGAAGCTTTCTTT.

The chain links TRBV2 to TRBJ2-7; 11 nucleotides align to TRBD1. The CDR3 length is 13 residues. The V segment lost 8 bases and the J segment 3 bases; nucleotides outside the gene matches: 3. Germline-derived CDR1 and CDR2 are SNHLY and FYNNEI. The CDR3 DNA is TGTGCCAGCCGGGACAGGGGGTTCTACGAGCAGTACTTC. This codes for CASRDRGFYEQYF.

Only one count was recorded for this clone. The chain joins TRBV15 to TRBJ1-2, with 10 positions matching TRBD1. The CDR3 has 17 residues. V was clipped by 7 bases and J by 4 bases; unmatched bases: 15. Germline V lookup: CDR1 LNHNV, CDR2 YYDKDF (reference sequence). CDR3 loop: CATKLNLGTGAFYGYTF. CDR3 in DNA: TGTGCCACCAAGCTAAACCTCGGGACAGGGGCCTTCTATGGCTACACCTTC.

The J gene is TRBJ2-1, the V gene TRBV14, with D maybe TRBD1 (6 bases). With 7 bases removed from V and 5 bases from J, the gap between germline ends came to 15 bases. In germline, CDR1 is SGHDN, CDR2 FVKESK. The CDR3 contains 14 residues. CDR3: CASKVKDRDNEQFF. CDR3 bases: TGTGCCAGCAAGGTCAAGGACAGAGACAATGAGCAGTTCTTC.

The chain links TRBV2 to TRBJ1-3; 7 bases line up with TRBD1. V was clipped by 7 bases and J by 4 bases; unmatched bases: 13. CDR3 length: 16 residues. Per germline, CDR1 SNHLY and CDR2 FYNNEI. Here the CDR3 DNA reads TGTGCCAGCACCCCCACCCCAAGCAGGGGGGGAAACACCATATATTTT. Translation: CASTPTPSRGGNTIYF.

This clone was found once. V and J are TRBV4-1 and TRBJ1-1; possible D gene TRBD1, 5 bases. Germline V gene lookup returns CDR1 MGHRA and CDR2 YSYEKL. The CDR3 extends over 12 amino acids. Trimming stripped 1 base from V and 10 bases from J, with 10 bases between. The CDR3 DNA sequence: TGCGCCAGCAGCCAAGGGTGGGGGGGAGCTTTCTTT. Translation gives CASSQGWGGAFF.

The rearrangement links TRBV7-9 to TRBJ2-7; D possibly corresponds to TRBD1 (6 bases). V was trimmed by 0 bases and J by 3 bases, leaving 15 bases between them. CDR3 size: 16 residues. The germline CDR1 and CDR2 sequences are SEHNR and FQNEAQ (reference sequence). Here the CDR3 reads CASSLAWGQSIYEQYF. CDR3 DNA sequence: TGTGCCAGCAGCTTAGCGTGGGGGCAAAGTATCTACGAGCAGTACTTC.

This chain joins TRBV29-1 and TRBJ2-1; D is possibly TRBD2 (7 bases). This CDR3 is 14 amino acids long. In germline, CDR1 is SQVTM, CDR2 ANQGSEA. Trimming removed 6 bases from V and 0 bases from J, with 12 bases in between. The CDR3, as DNA: TGCAGCGTGAGGGGGGGAAGCTCCTACAATGAGCAGTTCTTC. Translated: CSVRGGSSYNEQFF.

This chain uses TRBV12-5 with TRBJ1-2; perhaps TRBD1 as D (5 bases). The V end lost 11 bases, the J end lost 3 bases, and 19 bases lay between the germline ends. The CDR3 is 14 amino acids. From germline, CDR1 is LGHNT and CDR2 FRNRAP. CDR3 DNA sequence: TGTGCTGCGGGGACGGATCTGGGGGACTATGGCTACACCTTC. Translated, it gives CAAGTDLGDYGYTF.

The V call is TRBV28, the J call TRBJ2-1; 8 bases are a match to TRBD2. CDR3 size: 18 residues. Trimming removed 1 base from V and 4 bases from J; junction bases left unmatched: 12. The germline gives CDR1 MDHEN, CDR2 SYDVKM. The CDR3 bases are TGTGCCAGCAGTTTATATGGCGACCTTAGCGGGATTTACAATGAGCAGTTCTTC. Encoded protein: CASSLYGDLSGIYNEQFF.

The rearrangement joins TRBV28 to TRBJ2-1; D ambiguous. V was clipped by 6 bases and J by 0 bases, with 9 bases between them. There are 14 residues in the CDR3. Germline-derived CDR1 and CDR2 are MDHEN and SYDVKM. CDR3 coding DNA: TGTGCCAGCAGCACAGTCAGCTCCTACAATGAGCAGTTCTTC. It yields the protein CASSTVSSYNEQFF. Supplemented by reference TRBV28 and TRBJ2-1, the full variable domain reads DVKVTQSSRYLVKRTGEKVFLECVQDMDHENMFWYRQDPGLGLRLIYFSYDVKMKEKGDIPEGYSVSREKKERFSLILESASTNQTSMYLCASSTVSSYNEQFFGPGTRLTVL.

This chain joins TRBV9 and TRBJ2-1; TRBD2 aligns across 9 bases. V shed 2 bases and J 4 bases; nucleotides not matched to a gene: 1. Germline V lookup: CDR1 SGDLS, CDR2 YYNGEE. The CDR3 is made up of 14 amino acids. DNA of the CDR3: TGTGCCAGCAGCGTCCTAGCGGGGTACAATGAGCAGTTCTTC. As protein: CASSVLAGYNEQFF.

The chain is built from TRBV9 and TRBJ2-3; D gene unclear. With 4 bases removed from V and 2 bases from J, the gap between germline ends came to 11 bases. This CDR3 contains 14 residues. In germline, CDR1 is SGDLS, CDR2 YYNGEE. CDR3 nucleotides: TGTGCCAGCAGCTCCCCCCCCTCCACAGATACGCAGTATTTT. Its translation: CASSSPPSTDTQYF.

The rearrangement links TRBV27 to TRBJ1-1; TRBD1 might be the D (5 bases). Trimming took 6 bases from V and 4 from J, leaving 15 bases between them. Germline V lookup: CDR1 MNHEY, CDR2 SMNVEV (reference sequence). This CDR3 comprises 14 residues. DNA of the CDR3: TGTGCCAGCAGAGCGGGACGGCCCGGCACTGAAGCTTTCTTT. It yields the protein CASRAGRPGTEAFF.